This TCR beta chain was profiled in a study of blood T cell repertoires in COVID-19. Those who participated ranged in age from roughly 18 to 90 years and resided in about two dozen US areas. The assay was immunoSEQ multiplex PCR, and TCRdb's table has in-frame clones only and misses some. The repertoire holds around 240,000 clones, with 75% to 90% as singletons. The sequenced sample was PBMCs or T cells enriched from blood (not recorded which). The source is a woman aged 45 to 65 who had recovered from COVID-19.

The CDR3 reads CASSLIFGGLARGGELFF. In DNA, the CDR3 is TGTGCCAGCAGTTTGATATTTGGGGGACTAGCGCGCGGCGGGGAGCTGTTTTTT. The V and J genes are TRBV27 and TRBJ2-2; TRBD2 matches 10 bases. The CDR3 runs 18 residues. The V gene's germline CDR1 is MNHEY and CDR2 SMNVEV (reference sequence). The V and J ends lost 3 bases and 7 bases, in that order; junction bases with no gene match: 14.